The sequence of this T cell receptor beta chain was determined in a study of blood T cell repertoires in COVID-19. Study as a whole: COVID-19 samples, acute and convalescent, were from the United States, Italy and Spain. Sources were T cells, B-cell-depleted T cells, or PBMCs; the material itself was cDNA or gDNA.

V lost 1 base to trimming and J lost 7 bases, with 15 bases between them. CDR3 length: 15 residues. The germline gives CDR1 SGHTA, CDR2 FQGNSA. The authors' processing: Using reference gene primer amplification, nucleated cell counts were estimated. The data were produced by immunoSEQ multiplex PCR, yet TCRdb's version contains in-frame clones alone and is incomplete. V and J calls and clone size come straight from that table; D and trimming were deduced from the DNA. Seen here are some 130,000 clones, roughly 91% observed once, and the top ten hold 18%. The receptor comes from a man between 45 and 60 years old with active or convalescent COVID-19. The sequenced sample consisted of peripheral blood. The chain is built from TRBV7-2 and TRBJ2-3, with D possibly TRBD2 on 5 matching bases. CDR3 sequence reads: CASSLESSRANTQYF. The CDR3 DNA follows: TGTGCCAGCAGCTTAGAGTCTAGCCGGGCGAATACGCAGTATTTT.